Listed below are T cell receptor beta chains from one sample, sequenced in a study of T cells in Graves' hyperthyroidism and ophthalmopathy. One entry per CDR3 protein, called by TCRdb with MiXCR from the multiplex PCR reads. The table lists approximately 600,000 distinct CDR3 sequences, about 15% of them singletons. The material sequenced was blood. These receptor sequences come from a woman aged 40 to 50 with Graves' ophthalmopathy. The CDR3 runs from the conserved cysteine through the conserved F or W. The D gene is left open where the match is weak. Only part of the rows carry a size: once, few, many, or a class if the clone is expanded.

clone_size,j_call,v_call,d_call,cdr3_nt,cdr3_aa
many,TRBJ2-7,TRBV5-1,-,TGCGCCAGCAGCTTGGCCAGAGGCGTCCCATCCTACGAGCAGTACTTC,CASSLARGVPSYEQYF
many,TRBJ2-5,TRBV15,-,TGTGCCACCAGCTCTCTAGATGAGGGAGGTCAAGAGACCCAGTACTTC,CATSSLDEGGQETQYF
many,TRBJ2-7,TRBV12-3/TRBV12-4,-,TGTGCCAGCGGTCCGTGGGACCTGGGGGGGCAGTACTTC,CASGPWDLGGQYF
many,TRBJ2-5,TRBV19,-,TGTGCCAGTAGTATTGGAGTGAATTTGCGCTTGGAGACCCAGTACTTC,CASSIGVNLRLETQYF
many,TRBJ2-7,TRBV11-2,TRBD2,TGTGCCAGCAGCTCGACTAGCGGGAAGTTTAACGAGCAGTACTTC,CASSSTSGKFNEQYF
few,TRBJ2-7,TRBV11-1,-,TGTGCCAGCAGCCGCAATGGGCACGAGCAGTACTTC,CASSRNGHEQYF
few,TRBJ1-1,TRBV5-1,TRBD1,TGCGCCAGCAGCTTGGCGGGACAGGGTCTGAACACTGAAGCTTTCTTT,CASSLAGQGLNTEAFF
many,TRBJ2-6,TRBV12-3/TRBV12-4,-,TGTGCCCTATCGCCCTCTGGGGCCAACGTCCTGACTTTC,CALSPSGANVLTF
-,TRBJ1-1,TRBV6-1,TRBD1,TGTGCCAGCAGCCGGAACAGGGGGTACACTGAAGCTTTCTTT,CASSRNRGYTEAFF
many,TRBJ1-2,TRBV6-1,-,TGTGCCAGCACCCCGGGGCGGGGGACCTATGGCTACACCTTC,CASTPGRGTYGYTF
-,TRBJ1-5,TRBV12-3/TRBV12-4,-,TGTGCCAGCAGTTTAAGGGGGTTCTTTCAGCCCCAGCATTTT,CASSLRGFFQPQHF
medium-sized,TRBJ2-5,TRBV28,TRBD1,TGCGCCAGCAGCCCGGGACAGTACCAAGAGACCCAGTACTTC,CASSPGQYQETQYF
many,TRBJ1-1,TRBV19,-,TGTGCCAGTAGTACAATAGATGGGGGGTCTCCAGCTTTCTTT,CASSTIDGGSPAFF
-,TRBJ2-4,TRBV28,TRBD2,TGTGCCAGCTGCCTGGTGTCTAGCGGGAGACACGAGCGGTACTTC,CASCLVSSGRHERYF
many,TRBJ2-7,TRBV2,-,TGTGCCAGCAGTGCGACGGGGCAAACCTCCTACGAGCAGTACTTC,CASSATGQTSYEQYF
many,TRBJ2-2,TRBV6-1,-,TGTGCCAGCAGGGTCGCAGGGGCTAACACCGGGGAGCTGTTTTTT,CASRVAGANTGELFF
many,TRBJ2-4,TRBV28,-,TGTGCCAGCAGTTTAGGAGTACCAGCCAAAAACATTCAGTACTTC,CASSLGVPAKNIQYF
-,TRBJ2-5,TRBV4-1,-,TGCGCCAGCAGCCCCCACGGACAGCAAGAGACCCAGTACTTC,CASSPHGQQETQYF
many,TRBJ2-7,TRBV7-9,TRBD2,TGTGCCAGCAGCTCGCCAGGACTAGCGTTCGAGCAGTACTTC,CASSSPGLAFEQYF
many,TRBJ1-1,TRBV30,-,TGTGCCTGGAGCGCCAGGGAGGACACTGAAGCTTTCTTT,CAWSAREDTEAFF
-,TRBJ1-5,TRBV28,-,TGTGCCAGCAGCTCTGTAACTTATAGCAATCAGCCCCAGCATTTT,CASSSVTYSNQPQHF
many,TRBJ2-5,TRBV11-3,TRBD1,TGTGCCAGCAGCCCCGGGGCCGGGACAGGGCAGGGGTCCCAGTACTTC,CASSPGAGTGQGSQYF
few,TRBJ2-7,TRBV9,-,TGTGCCAGCAGCGAGGGGGAGGGGGCGAGGGCCTACGAGCAGTACTTC,CASSEGEGARAYEQYF
once,TRBJ2-7,TRBV6-1,-,TGTGCCAGCAGTGAAGACAGGGACGCGTCCTACGAGCAGTACTTC,CASSEDRDASYEQYF
many,TRBJ1-6,TRBV6-1,-,TGTGCCAGCAGCGAGAGTAATTCACCCCTCCACTTT,CASSESNSPLHF
many,TRBJ1-2,TRBV12-3/TRBV12-4,-,TGTGCCAGCAGTGCGGCGTGGGGCTATGGCTACACCTTC,CASSAAWGYGYTF
many,TRBJ2-2,TRBV7-2,-,TGTGCCAGCAGCTTACAAGGGATGGGGTCCGGGGAGCTGTTTTTT,CASSLQGMGSGELFF
many,TRBJ1-2,TRBV11-2,TRBD1,TGTGCCAGCAGCTTAGATCTACACAGGGGCTATGGCTACACCTTC,CASSLDLHRGYGYTF
many,TRBJ2-1,TRBV20-1,-,TGCAGTGCCGACGACACCACTAGTAATGAGCAGTTCTTC,CSADDTTSNEQFF
once,TRBJ1-6,TRBV12-3/TRBV12-4,TRBD1,TGTGCCAGCAGTTTAGGGACAGGGGCTTGGAATTCACCCCTCCACTTT,CASSLGTGAWNSPLHF
many,TRBJ1-1,TRBV12-3/TRBV12-4,-,TGTGCCAGCGAACGGGGCCTTAACTCGAACACTGAAGCTTTCTTT,CASERGLNSNTEAFF
-,TRBJ2-7,TRBV28,TRBD2,TGTGCCAGCAGTTTTGTAGGGAGGGAACTTCGCGAGCAGTACTTC,CASSFVGRELREQYF
many,TRBJ2-7,TRBV6-5,TRBD1,TGTGCCAGCAGTTCCTGGCCGGGACAGGGGGCTGAGCAGTACTTC,CASSSWPGQGAEQYF
many,TRBJ2-7,TRBV6-5,TRBD1,TGTGCGGCCATGGGGGGACAGGGCAGTTCCTACGAGCAGTACTTC,CAAMGGQGSSYEQYF
few,TRBJ1-1,TRBV9,TRBD1,TGTGCCAGCGGGACAGGGGGCTATTCTGAAGCTTTCTTT,CASGTGGYSEAFF
-,TRBJ1-3,TRBV27,TRBD1,TGTGCCAGCAGTTTATCGGCAGGGGGGTCCGACACCATATATTTT,CASSLSAGGSDTIYF
many,TRBJ2-5,TRBV28,TRBD2,TGTGCCAGCAGTTTGGGCGTACTAGCGGGACAAGAGACCCAGTACTTC,CASSLGVLAGQETQYF
few,TRBJ2-6,TRBV15,TRBD2,TGTGCCACCAGCACGCGGTTGGGACTAGCGGGAGGTGGTGGGGCCAACGTCCTGACTTTC,CATSTRLGLAGGGGANVLTF
many,TRBJ1-5,TRBV19,-,TGTGCCAGTAGTACCTTTGCCCAGGGGCCCAATCAGCCCCAGCATTTT,CASSTFAQGPNQPQHF
many,TRBJ1-1,TRBV28,-,TGTGCCAGCAGTCCCACGGGTCGGATGTCCTCTGAAGCTTTCTTT,CASSPTGRMSSEAFF
-,TRBJ2-7,TRBV11-1,-,TGCGCCAACTTTATCTACGGCGACGAGCAGTACTTC,CANFIYGDEQYF
many,TRBJ2-5,TRBV6-1,-,TGTGCCAGCAGCGCTCTGGAAACTAGCTACCAGACCCAGTACTTC,CASSALETSYQTQYF
many,TRBJ2-7,TRBV5-1,-,TGCGCCAGCAGCTTGGTAGCCGGGATTCGGTACGAGCAGTACTTC,CASSLVAGIRYEQYF
many,TRBJ2-4,TRBV20-1,TRBD1,TGCAGTGTAGGACAGGGGGCTGATAAGGCCAAAAACATTCAGTACTTC,CSVGQGADKAKNIQYF
many,TRBJ1-1,TRBV4-3,-,TGCGCCAGCAGCCAAGACATGGGGGCGAACACTGAAGCTTTCTTT,CASSQDMGANTEAFF
many,TRBJ1-2,TRBV28,-,TGTGCCAGCAGTTTGATTGACAATCCCTATGGCTACACCTTC,CASSLIDNPYGYTF
many,TRBJ1-2,TRBV10-2,-,TGCGCCAGCAGTATGGACAGACAGTATGGCTACACCTTC,CASSMDRQYGYTF
many,TRBJ1-2,TRBV5-1,-,TGCGCCAGCAGCTTGGAAAAGGGGCATGGCTACACCTTC,CASSLEKGHGYTF
many,TRBJ1-2,TRBV28,-,TGTGCCAGCAGTACGTTCTATGGCTACACCTTC,CASSTFYGYTF
-,TRBJ2-7,TRBV5-1,TRBD2,TGCGCCAGCAGCCTGGAGTCTAGCGGGAGAGCCTACGAGCAGTACTTC,CASSLESSGRAYEQYF
many,TRBJ1-1,TRBV20-1,TRBD1,TGCAGTGCTCTGGACAGGGTTACTGAAGCTTTCTTT,CSALDRVTEAFF
many,TRBJ1-1,TRBV10-3,-,TGTGCCATCAGTGACGGGAACACTGAAGCTTTCTTT,CAISDGNTEAFF
many,TRBJ2-5,TRBV24-1,TRBD2,TGTGCCACCAGTGACTCAGCGGGGGCCCAAGAGACCCAGTACTTC,CATSDSAGAQETQYF
-,TRBJ1-1,TRBV11-1,-,TGTGCCAGCAGCTTAGCGGACGGAGGATTGAACACTGAAGCTTTCTTT,CASSLADGGLNTEAFF
few,TRBJ1-1,TRBV12-3/TRBV12-4,TRBD1,TGTGCCAGCAGACAGGGGATCTCGAACACTGAAGCTTTCTTT,CASRQGISNTEAFF
-,TRBJ1-5,TRBV28,-,TGTGTCAGCAGTTTGGGGGGCGGCCAGCCCCAGCATTTT,CVSSLGGGQPQHF
many,TRBJ1-1,TRBV27,TRBD1,TGTGCCAGCACAACCGGGACAGGGGGTCGGACTGAAGCTTTCTTT,CASTTGTGGRTEAFF
many,TRBJ2-7,TRBV4-1,-,TGCGCCAGCAGCCGGGCTAGCCCCCCGGTGGAGCAGTACTTC,CASSRASPPVEQYF
-,TRBJ1-1,TRBV12-3/TRBV12-4,-,TGTGCCAGCAGCGCTTCGGGACAAGTATTTGAAGCTTTCTTT,CASSASGQVFEAFF